The 9 T cell receptor beta chains below were found in one sample sequenced in a study of cytomegalovirus exposure and HLA in healthy donors. This PCR relied on a set of 60 Vbeta primers and 13 Jbeta primers. Profiled with immunoSEQ multiplex PCR; TCRdb holds only in-frame clones, not every one. The table lists about 150,000 clones, roughly 81% of them singletons. Material for sequencing was PBMCs. These receptors were taken from a girl aged 5 to 17 in good health and CMV-seropositive.

This clone was recorded a few times. The rearrangement uses TRBV14 and TRBJ1-2, with 9 nucleotides matching TRBD1. The V segment lost 4 bases and the J segment 4 bases; nucleotides outside the gene matches: 4. The germline gives CDR1 SGHDN, CDR2 FVKESK. This CDR3 comprises 14 residues. This CDR3 reads CASSRQGVGYGYTF. In nucleotides, the CDR3 is TGTGCCAGCAGCCGACAGGGGGTGGGCTATGGCTACACCTTC. The entire variable domain, with the rest obtained from reference TRBV14 and TRBJ1-2, is as follows: EAGVTQFPSHSVIEKGQTVTLRCDPISGHDNLYWYRRVMGKEIKFLLHFVKESKQDESGMPNNRFLAERTGGTYSTLKVQPAELEDSGVYFCASSRQGVGYGYTFGSGTRLTVV.

V usage is TRBV19 and J usage is TRBJ2-5, with D maybe TRBD2 (7 bases). The V and J ends lost 6 bases and 7 bases respectively, with 15 bases between them. The CDR3 runs to 13 residues. Germline CDR1 and CDR2: LNHDA and SQIVND (reference sequence). The CDR3 loop reads CASRHAGARTQYF. The CDR3 nucleotides read TGTGCCAGTAGGCACGCGGGGGCGAGGACCCAGTACTTC.

The chain recombines TRBV5-1 with TRBJ1-2; 7 bases match TRBD1. The CDR3 has 15 residues. V dropped 0 bases and J dropped 3; count of bases not matched to a gene: 5. Germline V gene sequence: CDR1 SGHRS, CDR2 YFSETQ. The CDR3 nucleotides read TGCGCCAGCAGCTTGGCCGGTCAGGGGGACTATGGCTACACCTTC. Protein: CASSLAGQGDYGYTF.

The chain uses TRBV13 and TRBJ1-2, with D possibly being TRBD1 (6 bases). V lost 3 bases to trimming and J lost 5 bases, with 10 bases between them. This CDR3 contains 13 residues. Germline V gene lookup returns CDR1 PRHDT and CDR2 FYEKMQ (reference sequence). The CDR3 DNA sequence: TGTGCCAGCAGCTTCAGGGGCCCGTATGGCTACACCTTC. It translates to CASSFRGPYGYTF. Variable domain in full (rest from reference TRBV13 and TRBJ1-2): AAGVIQSPRHLIKEKRETATLKCYPIPRHDTVYWYQQGPGQDPQFLISFYEKMQSDKGSIPDRFSAQQFSDYHSELNMSSLELGDSALYFCASSFRGPYGYTFGSGTRLTVV.

The table lists this clone with a count of one. The chain carries TRBV11-2 and TRBJ2-5; possible D gene TRBD2, 7 bases. The CDR3 sequence is 18 residues long. Trimming removed 5 bases at V and 4 bases at J, with 26 bases between. Germline-derived CDR1 and CDR2 are SGHAT and FQNNGV. The chain's CDR3 is CASSQTWWGGAIGETQYF. In nucleotides, the CDR3 is TGTGCCAGCAGCCAGACCTGGTGGGGGGGGGCCATTGGAGAGACCCAGTACTTC.

The chain combines TRBV18 with TRBJ2-7; TRBD1 matches 7 bases. Germline assignment: CDR1 KGHSH and CDR2 LQKENI. CDR3 length: 15 amino acids. J lost 3 bases, V lost 0 bases, and 5 bases had no gene match. DNA for the CDR3: TGTGCCAGCTCACCACCCCGGACAGGTAACTACGAGCAGTACTTC. Its translation is CASSPPRTGNYEQYF.

This clone came up once. The missing conserved phenylalanine or tryptophan at the end of this CDR3 makes a read error likely. The limits of the CDR3 on the DNA are not certain, so only TCRdb's listed CDR3 is given. The rearrangement links TRBV21-1 to TRBJ1-2; TRBD1 is the table's D call, not checked against the DNA. TRBV21-1 is a listed pseudogene. The CDR3 extends over 15 residues, inclusive of both ends. The CDR3 reads CASSNVTGEIYGYTL.

The chain has TRBV4-1 and TRBJ2-1, with 7 bases matching TRBD2. Trimming cost V 3 bases and J 6 bases; bases outside gene matches: 8. The length of the CDR3 is 15 residues. Germline CDR1 and CDR2: MGHRA and YSYEKL. The CDR3 DNA follows: TGCGCCAGCAGCCAGGGGGGGTTAGGGCCCAATGAGCAGTTCTTC. It yields the protein CASSQGGLGPNEQFF.

The rearrangement links TRBV27 to TRBJ1-5, with D uncertain. V lost 8 bases and J lost 3, with 14 bases in between. CDR1 is MNHEY, CDR2 SMNVEV, per germline (reference sequence). The CDR3 is 14 residues long. The CDR3 here is CASGPSPVNQPQHF. CDR3 sequence (DNA): TGTGCCAGCGGCCCTTCGCCAGTCAATCAGCCCCAGCATTTT.